This entry lists 2 T cell receptor beta chains sequenced from one sample in a study of T cell repertoires in cytomegalovirus infection. TCRdb recomputed calls from the reads with MiXCR, one row per CDR3 protein. In the table there are a few hundred thousand distinct CDR3 sequences, about 26% of which are singletons. The sample was PBMCs. The receptors come from a human donor in good health (CMV status not recorded). Some clones in this sample may be carry-over from other donors' samples.

This clonotype turned up a few times. The J gene is TRBJ2-5, the V gene TRBV7-9; D might be TRBD2 (6 bases). Germline lookup yields CDR1 SEHNR and CDR2 FQNEAQ (reference sequence). This CDR3 has 14 residues. Trimming took off 5 bases at V and 3 bases at J, with 13 bases between the two ends. The CDR3 is CASSLLASEETQYF. The DNA for the CDR3 is TGTGCCAGCAGCCTGCTAGCGAGCGAAGAGACCCAGTACTTC.

This clonotype was counted many times. The chain couples TRBV7-2 to TRBJ2-7, with 10 bases fitting TRBD1. Germline CDR1 is SGHTA and CDR2 is FQGNSA. Losses at the gene ends were 1 base for V and 7 bases for J; bases not matched to a gene: 4. The CDR3 runs 14 residues. The CDR3 loop reads CASSLGQGAGEQYF. In DNA, the CDR3 is TGTGCCAGCAGCTTAGGACAGGGGGCTGGGGAGCAGTACTTC.